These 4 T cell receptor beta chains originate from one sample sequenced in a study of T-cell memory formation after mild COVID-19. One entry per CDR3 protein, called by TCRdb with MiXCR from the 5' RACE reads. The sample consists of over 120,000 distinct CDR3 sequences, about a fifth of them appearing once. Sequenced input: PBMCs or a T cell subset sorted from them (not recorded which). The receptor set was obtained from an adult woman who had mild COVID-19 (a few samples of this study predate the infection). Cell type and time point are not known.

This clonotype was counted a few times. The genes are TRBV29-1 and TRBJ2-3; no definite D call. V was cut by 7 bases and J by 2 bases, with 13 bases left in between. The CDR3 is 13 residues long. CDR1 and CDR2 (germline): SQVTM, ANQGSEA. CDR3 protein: CSGGPESTDTQYF. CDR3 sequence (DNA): TGCAGCGGAGGTCCTGAGTCCACAGATACGCAGTATTTT.

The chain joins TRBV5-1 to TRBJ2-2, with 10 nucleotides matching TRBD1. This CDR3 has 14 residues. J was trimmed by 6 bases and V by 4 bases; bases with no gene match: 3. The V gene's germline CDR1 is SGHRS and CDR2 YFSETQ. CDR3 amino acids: CASSPDRGAGELFF. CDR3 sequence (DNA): TGCGCCAGCAGCCCGGACAGGGGGGCCGGGGAGCTGTTTTTT.

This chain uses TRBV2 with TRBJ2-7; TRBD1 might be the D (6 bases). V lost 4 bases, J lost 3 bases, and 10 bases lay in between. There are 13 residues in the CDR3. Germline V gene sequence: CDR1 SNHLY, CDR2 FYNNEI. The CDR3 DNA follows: TGTGCCAGCAGTGTGGGGACAAGCTACGAGCAGTACTTC. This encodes CASSVGTSYEQYF. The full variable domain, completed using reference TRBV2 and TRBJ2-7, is EPEVTQTPSHQVTQMGQEVILRCVPISNHLYFYWYRQILGQKVEFLVSFYNNEISEKSEIFDDQFSVERPDGSNFTLKIRSTKLEDSAMYFCASSVGTSYEQYFGPGTRLTVT.

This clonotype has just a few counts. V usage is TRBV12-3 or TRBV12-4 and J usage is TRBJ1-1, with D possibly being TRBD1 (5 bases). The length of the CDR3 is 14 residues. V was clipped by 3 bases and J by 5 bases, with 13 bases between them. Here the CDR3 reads CASSLAGVRTEAFF. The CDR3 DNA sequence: TGTGCCAGCAGTTTGGCGGGGGTTCGAACTGAAGCTTTCTTT.